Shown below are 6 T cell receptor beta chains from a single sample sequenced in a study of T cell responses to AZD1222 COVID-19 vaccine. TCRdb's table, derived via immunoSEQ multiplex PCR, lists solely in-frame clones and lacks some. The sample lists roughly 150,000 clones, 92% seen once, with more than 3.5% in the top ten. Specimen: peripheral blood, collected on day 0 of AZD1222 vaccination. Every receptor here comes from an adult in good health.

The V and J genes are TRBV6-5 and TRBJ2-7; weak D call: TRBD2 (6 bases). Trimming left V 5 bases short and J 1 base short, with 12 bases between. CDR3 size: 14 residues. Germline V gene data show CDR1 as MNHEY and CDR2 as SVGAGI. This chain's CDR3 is CASSPRGTSYEQYF. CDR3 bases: TGTGCCAGCAGTCCTCGGGGGACTTCCTACGAGCAGTACTTC.

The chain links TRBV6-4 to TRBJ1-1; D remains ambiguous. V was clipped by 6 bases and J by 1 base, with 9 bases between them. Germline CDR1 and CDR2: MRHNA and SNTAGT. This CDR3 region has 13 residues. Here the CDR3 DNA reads TGTGCCAGCAGGGCCAAGGGGAACACTGAAGCTTTCTTT. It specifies CASRAKGNTEAFF.

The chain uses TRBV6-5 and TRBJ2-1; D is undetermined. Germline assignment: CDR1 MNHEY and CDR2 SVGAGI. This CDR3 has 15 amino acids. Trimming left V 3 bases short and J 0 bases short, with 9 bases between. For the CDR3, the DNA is TGTGCCAGCAGTTATGTCTCTAGCTCCTACAATGAGCAGTTCTTC. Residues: CASSYVSSSYNEQFF.

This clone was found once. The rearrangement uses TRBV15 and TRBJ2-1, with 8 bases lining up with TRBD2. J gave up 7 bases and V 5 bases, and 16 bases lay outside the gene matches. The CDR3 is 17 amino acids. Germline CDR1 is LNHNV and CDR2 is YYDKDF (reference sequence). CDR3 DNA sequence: TGTGCCACCAGCGGATCCCTCCTAGCGGGTGACGAGAATGAGCAGTTCTTC. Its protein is CATSGSLLAGDENEQFF.

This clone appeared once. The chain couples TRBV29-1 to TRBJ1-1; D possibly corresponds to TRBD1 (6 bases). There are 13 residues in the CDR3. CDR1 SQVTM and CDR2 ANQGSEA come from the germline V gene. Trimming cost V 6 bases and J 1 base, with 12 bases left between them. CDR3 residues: CSVSTGRNTEAFF. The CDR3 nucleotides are TGCAGCGTGAGTACAGGGAGGAACACTGAAGCTTTCTTT.

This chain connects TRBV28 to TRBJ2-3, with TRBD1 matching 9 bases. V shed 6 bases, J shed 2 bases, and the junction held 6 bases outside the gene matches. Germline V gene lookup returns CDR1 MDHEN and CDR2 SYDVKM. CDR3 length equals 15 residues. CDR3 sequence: CASSLRDRATDTQYF. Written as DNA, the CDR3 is TGTGCCAGCAGCCTCCGGGACAGGGCCACAGATACGCAGTATTTT.